Listed here are 21 T cell receptor beta chains from one sample, sequenced in a study of blood T cell repertoires in COVID-19. The assay was immunoSEQ multiplex PCR, and TCRdb's table has in-frame clones only and misses some. This table has fewer than 700,000 clones, roughly nine tenths appearing once. Sample: peripheral blood. These receptors all come from a woman aged 50 to 60 with COVID-19, enrolled during active disease.

The chain employs TRBV2 and TRBJ1-1, with D unclear. V was shortened by 2 bases and J by 1 base, with 14 bases between the two germline ends. The CDR3 contains 16 residues. Germline V CDR1 and CDR2: SNHLY, FYNNEI. The CDR3 loop reads CASSESGTAWNTEAFF. In nucleotides, the CDR3 is TGTGCCAGCAGTGAAAGCGGAACAGCCTGGAACACTGAAGCTTTCTTT.

This clone turned up a few times. V is TRBV10-2 and J is TRBJ2-7; 8 bases align to TRBD2. CDR1 and CDR2 from the germline V gene are WSHSY and SAAADI. The CDR3 spans 14 residues. The ends lost 6 bases at V and 3 bases at J; junction bases unmatched: 7. CDR3 protein: CASRETSEYYEQYF. DNA for the CDR3: TGCGCCAGCAGAGAGACTAGCGAATACTACGAGCAGTACTTC.

This chain links TRBV6-1 with TRBJ2-7; a possible D gene is TRBD2 (6 bases). Trimming shortened V by 3 bases and J by 5 bases, and 17 bases separated the two germline ends. The CDR3 totals 15 residues. The germline gives CDR1 MNHNS, CDR2 SASEGT. CDR3 DNA sequence: TGTGCCAGCAGTGATTTCGGGACTCTCCCAAACGAGCAGTACTTC. Its protein product is CASSDFGTLPNEQYF.

This clone was detected only a few times. The rearrangement joins TRBV5-6 to TRBJ1-2; D call uncertain. Germline V gives CDR1 SGHDT, CDR2 YYEEEE. The V end was cut by 4 bases, the J end by 4 bases, with 11 bases between. The CDR3 loop spans 13 amino acids. CDR3 loop: CASSIGSSYGYTF. CDR3 sequence (DNA): TGTGCCAGCAGCATTGGCAGTTCCTATGGCTACACCTTC.

This clone came up a few times. This rearrangement joins TRBV10-1 to TRBJ1-5; weak D call: TRBD1 (6 bases). CDR1 is WNHNN, CDR2 SYGVQD, per germline (reference sequence). V gave up 9 bases and J gave up 7 bases, with 19 bases separating them. CDR3 size: 14 residues. CDR3 in DNA: TGCGCCAGGGGGCGGTACAGGGCATGGCAGCCCCAGCATTTT. Residues: CARGRYRAWQPQHF.

The chain uses TRBV5-8 and TRBJ1-3, with D unresolved. This CDR3 spans 13 amino acids. The V end lost 0 bases, the J end lost 4 bases, and 5 bases lay between the germline ends. Germline-derived CDR1 and CDR2 are SGHTS and YDEGEE. The CDR3 DNA sequence: TGTGCCAGCAGCTTGGTAGCGGGAAACACCATATATTTT. This translates into CASSLVAGNTIYF.

This clone has only one observation. This chain uses TRBV6-1 with TRBJ2-1, with TRBD2 matching over 10 bases. The J segment lost 4 bases and the V segment lost 0 bases, leaving 6 bases of the junction unmatched. CDR1 MNHNS and CDR2 SASEGT come from the germline V gene. This CDR3 is built from 17 residues. The CDR3 protein is CASSEAVLAGTYNEQFF. Here the CDR3 DNA reads TGTGCCAGCAGTGAAGCGGTACTAGCGGGGACATACAATGAGCAGTTCTTC.

The chain combines TRBV5-1 with TRBJ1-3, with 9 bases fitting TRBD1. The germline CDR1 and CDR2 sequences are SGHRS and YFSETQ. V lost 3 bases, J lost 9 bases, and 10 bases stayed unmatched. There are 15 residues in the CDR3. CDR3 residues: CASSSIYGTGSTIYF. DNA of the CDR3: TGCGCCAGCAGCTCGATATACGGGACAGGGAGCACCATATATTTT.

The chain combines TRBV6-1 with TRBJ1-5, with a weak D call TRBD1 (5 bases). The CDR3 spans 14 residues. Germline CDR1 reads MNHNS; CDR2 reads SASEGT. The V and J ends lost 1 base and 6 bases respectively, with 10 bases between them. This CDR3 reads CASSEVGGVQPQHF. CDR3 coding DNA: TGTGCCAGCAGTGAAGTGGGAGGGGTTCAGCCCCAGCATTTT.

This clone was counted a single time. V usage is TRBV27 and J usage is TRBJ1-3, with D possibly TRBD1 on 5 matching bases. Germline CDR1 is MNHEY and CDR2 is SMNVEV (reference sequence). This CDR3 contains 14 residues. Trimming left V 6 bases short and J 3 bases short, with 12 bases between. The CDR3, as DNA: TGTGCCAGCAGGGAAGACAGTTATGGAAACACCATATATTTT. It codes for CASREDSYGNTIYF.

Of note for this clone: The same CDR3 also results from other DNA sequences found in this sample. The CDR3 sequence: CASSLGQGNEKLFF. The CDR3 region has the DNA TGTGCCAGCTCACTGGGACAGGGGAATGAAAAACTGTTTTTT. The chain is built from TRBV18 and TRBJ1-4; 10 nucleotides agree with TRBD1. Germline V gives CDR1 KGHSH, CDR2 LQKENI. The J segment lost 5 bases and the V segment lost 4 bases, leaving 1 base of the junction unmatched. CDR3 length: 14 amino acids.

The chain couples TRBV7-2 to TRBJ2-3; 8 bases align to TRBD2. V dropped 1 base and J dropped 3; count of bases not matched to a gene: 9. CDR1 is SGHTA and CDR2 is FQGNSA in the germline V gene. The CDR3 extends over 17 amino acids. For the CDR3, the DNA is TGTGCCAGCAGCTTAGGTTCTCGGGGGGGAGTGACAGATACGCAGTATTTT. Translated: CASSLGSRGGVTDTQYF.

This clone was seen once. The J gene is TRBJ2-7, the V gene TRBV6-1, with no clear D. Germline CDR1 is MNHNS and CDR2 is SASEGT. Trimming took 1 base from V and 3 from J, leaving 7 bases between them. CDR3 size: 13 residues. The CDR3 nucleotides are TGTGCCAGCAGTGAAGACACAGACTACGAGCAGTACTTC. Protein sequence: CASSEDTDYEQYF.

This clone was counted once. The chain uses TRBV9 and TRBJ1-1; a possible D gene is TRBD1 (6 bases). This CDR3 has 14 residues. The germline gives CDR1 SGDLS, CDR2 YYNGEE. Trimming shortened V by 4 bases and J by 0 bases, and 10 bases separated the two germline ends. The CDR3 region has the DNA TGTGCCAGCAGCCGGGACAACCTGAACACTGAAGCTTTCTTT. It yields the protein CASSRDNLNTEAFF.

The rearrangement uses TRBV18 and TRBJ2-7, with D perhaps matching TRBD2 (6 bases). The ends were cut back, 5 bases at V and 5 bases at J, with 7 bases in the middle. The CDR3 covers 11 residues. The V gene's germline CDR1 is KGHSH and CDR2 LQKENI. CDR3: CASSGGDEQYF. CDR3 bases: TGTGCCAGCTCAGGAGGGGACGAGCAGTACTTC. Drawing the rest from reference TRBV18 and TRBJ2-7, the complete variable domain is NAGVMQNPRHLVRRRGQEARLRCSPMKGHSHVYWYRQLPEEGLKFMVYLQKENIIDESGMPKERFSAEFPKEGPSILRIQQVVRGDSAAYFCASSGGDEQYFGPGTRLTVT.

V gene TRBV27 combines with J gene TRBJ1-2; weak D call: TRBD1 (6 bases). The V gene's germline CDR1 is MNHEY and CDR2 SMNVEV (reference sequence). CDR3 length: 15 amino acids. Trimming removed 2 bases from V and 6 bases from J, with 16 bases in between. Here the CDR3 reads CASSLATGASNGYTF. For the CDR3, the DNA is TGTGCCAGCAGTTTAGCGACAGGCGCCTCGAATGGCTACACCTTC.

This chain links TRBV9 with TRBJ2-7, with D unresolved. Trimming pared 0 bases from V and 0 bases from J, leaving 4 bases between. Looked up from germline, CDR1 is SGDLS and CDR2 is YYNGEE. The CDR3 spans 13 residues. CDR3 amino acids: CASSVASSYEQYF. The CDR3 nucleotides are TGTGCCAGCAGCGTAGCCAGCTCCTACGAGCAGTACTTC.

This clone showed up just once. V usage is TRBV5-1 and J usage is TRBJ2-3, with 8 nucleotides matching TRBD2. The CDR3 extends over 17 amino acids. Trimming removed 6 bases from V and 0 bases from J; junction bases left unmatched: 12. The germline CDR1 and CDR2 sequences are SGHRS and YFSETQ. The CDR3 spells CASKLLPSGGSTDTQYF. The CDR3 DNA sequence: TGCGCCAGCAAGCTTCTCCCCAGCGGGGGCAGCACAGATACGCAGTATTTT.

This chain joins TRBV3-1 (or the pseudogene TRBV3-2) and TRBJ2-3; D is possibly TRBD1 (6 bases). The V gene lost 5 bases and the J gene lost 0 bases, with 9 bases spanning the gap. This CDR3 contains 14 residues. The germline V gene has CDR1 LGHDT and CDR2 YNNKEL (reference sequence). CDR3 coding DNA: TGTGCCAGCAGCGTAGGGGGAAGCACAGATACGCAGTATTTT. Translated: CASSVGGSTDTQYF.

The CDR3 spells CASSPDRGLDTEAFF. The CDR3 DNA sequence: TGTGCCAGCAGCCCGGACAGGGGGCTTGACACTGAAGCTTTCTTT. The gene calls are TRBV9 and TRBJ1-1, with 11 bases matching TRBD1. Germline V gene lookup returns CDR1 SGDLS and CDR2 YYNGEE. This CDR3 has 15 residues. With V trimmed by 4 bases and J by 3 bases, 5 bases remained unmatched.

This chain links TRBV7-9 with TRBJ2-5, with a possible D match to TRBD2 (6 bases). V was cut by 5 bases and J by 2 bases, with 15 bases left in between. The CDR3 consists of 15 residues. Germline CDR1 SEHNR, CDR2 FQNEAQ (reference sequence). The chain's CDR3 is CASSLLYSGQETQYF. The CDR3, as DNA: TGTGCCAGCAGCCTCCTGTACAGCGGGCAAGAGACCCAGTACTTC.